The subject of this entry is one T cell receptor (beta chain). Its binding antigen is unknown. Per-base qualities were not stored, and no clone one base away is much larger. This specimen belongs to a study of T cell repertoires in cytomegalovirus infection (dated by TCRdb to about 2019). Regarding the research as a whole: The peptide stimulations were aimed at well-studied HLA-B-restricted epitopes as well as recently identified HLA-C-restricted CMV epitopes, whose presentation resists viral immunomodulation. Donor HLA type was relevant to the analysis, as public TCR beta signatures indicated carriage of CMV infection together with the matching HLA type. Study-wide conclusions, independent of this receptor: The ex vivo response was dominated by HLA-C-restricted CMV-specific TCR beta clonotypes, and the single most frequent clonotype in two of eight donors was supplied by these HLA-C-restricted clonotypes. In both this cohort and an independent roughly 360-donor cohort, the cumulative frequency of public TCR beta family members distinguished carriers of CMV infection plus the relevant HLA type.

Taken with the paper, the label for treatment or condition translates to: in vitro stimulation with specific CMV peptide epitopes to enrich CMV-specific T cells. The CDR3 measures 13 amino acids from cysteine to phenylalanine. The sequence is cut down to CDR3 DNA, 39 bases in frame from base 1. The germline V gene encodes CDR1 SGHTA and CDR2 FQGNSA. V loses 4 bases of germline sequence and J loses 1 base, and the interval between the two ends is 7 bases. The data were produced on an Illumina HiSeq 1500. TCRdb redid the processing of the public reads, applying fastp at Q25 and MiXCR, and retained in-frame beta chains. Each entry merges the rows of one CDR3 protein and shows their most common DNA and genes. The sample table holds about 470,000 distinct CDR3 sequences, of which under 55% were seen once. Of the sample, 43% is held by the ten largest clones.

The rearranged segments are TRBV7-2 and TRBJ1-2; the D gene remains uncertain. The material was cultured PBMCs, obtained from culture after CMV antigen stimulation. This TCR was recovered from a human donor in good health (CMV status not recorded). Some clones in this sample may be carry-over from other donors' samples. The CDR3 loop reads CASSSVINYGYTF. The nucleotides are TGTGCCAGCAGCTCCGTTATTAACTATGGCTACACCTTC.